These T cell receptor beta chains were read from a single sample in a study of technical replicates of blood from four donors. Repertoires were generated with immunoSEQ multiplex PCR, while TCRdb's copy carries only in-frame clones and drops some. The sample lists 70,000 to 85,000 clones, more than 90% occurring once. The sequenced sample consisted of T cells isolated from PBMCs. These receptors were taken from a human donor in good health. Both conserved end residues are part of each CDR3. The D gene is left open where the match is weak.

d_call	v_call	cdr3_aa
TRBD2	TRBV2	CASSARLAGTGELFF
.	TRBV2	CASSSWRRESTEAFF
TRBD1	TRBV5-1	CASSLATGNPYEQYF
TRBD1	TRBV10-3	CAISDDSGQPYMNTEAFF
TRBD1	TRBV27	CASSRDSKLLLYGYTF
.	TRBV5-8	CASSLGLFGQGSYNEQFF
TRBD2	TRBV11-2	CATQLAGEYNEQFF
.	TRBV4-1	CASSQVPGPYEQYF
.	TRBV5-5	CASSTDKTGLGYTF
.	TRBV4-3	CASSQVQGGVTEAFF
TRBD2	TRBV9	CASSVASGRRYEQYF
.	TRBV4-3	CASSASSVYGYTF
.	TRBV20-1	CSATEETQYF
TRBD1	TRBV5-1	CASSSDRGYGYTF
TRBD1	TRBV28	CASSSFGTGVRNTIYF
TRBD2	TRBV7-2	CASSLGLAGGPIVGHEQYF
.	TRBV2	CASSEVGQKNNEQFF
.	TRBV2	CASSVLAPNTGELFF
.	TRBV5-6	CASSPDRREGYTF
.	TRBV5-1	CASSLVGGRANTEAFF
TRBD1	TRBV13	CASSPEGGTGGFEQYF
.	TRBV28	CASSLSPVGGKGYTF
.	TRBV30	CAWSVSGEYSNQPQHF
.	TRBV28	CASSLKSPDTQYF
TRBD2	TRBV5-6	CASSLVGASGSLFF
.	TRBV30	CALGGEKLFF
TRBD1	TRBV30	CAWRVSGQGNEKLFF
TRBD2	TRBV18	CASSPPAGGREQYF
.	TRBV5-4	CASSLVRTEDSNQPQHF
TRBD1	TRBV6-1	CASSEAGTGSYEQYF
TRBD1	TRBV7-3	CASRGDRGKGEAFF
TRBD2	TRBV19	CASSIQGLASSYNEQFF
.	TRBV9	CASSVAGGMYTGELFF
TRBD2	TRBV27	CASSLGGRDTDTQYF
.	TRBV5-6	CASSLVAALAKNIQYF
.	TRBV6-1	CASSRRVPVGELFF
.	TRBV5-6	CASRGGVGSYNEQFF
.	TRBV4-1	CASSQAGGNNQPQHF
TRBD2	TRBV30	CAWMRTSGSLLRLSYEQYF
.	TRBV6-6	CASSSSGTGNSYEQYF
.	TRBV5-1	CASSSGGRDTQYF
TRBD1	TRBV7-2	CASSFQTGDFGYTF
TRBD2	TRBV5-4	CASSSSGRTHNEQFF
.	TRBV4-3	CASSQVDRSQPQHF
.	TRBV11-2	CASSLVGGLGLDTQYF
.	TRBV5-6	CASSSQRPADTQYF
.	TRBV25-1	CASSVTGLNTEAFF
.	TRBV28	CASSLGGSGYEQYF
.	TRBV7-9	CASSLRQSHEQYF
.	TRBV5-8	CASNVLGSSGNEQFF
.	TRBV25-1	CASSEYLETVDEQYF
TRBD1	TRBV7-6	CASSLTGASSYNEQFF
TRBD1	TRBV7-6	CASSSDRVYTEAFF
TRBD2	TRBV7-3	CASSLREGPNEQFF